Here is one T cell receptor (beta chain) with its context. Its antigen is undetermined. Primers included in the PCR were 60 Vbeta and 13 Jbeta primers. TCRdb's copy holds only in-frame clones and misses some; the assay was immunoSEQ multiplex PCR. The data show some 170,000 clones, about 72% seen once. The source of the sample is a study of cytomegalovirus exposure and HLA in healthy donors. Study observations and caveats: Sequencing likely generated an artifact that appeared as a cluster of highly shared sequence variants. Accurate predictions that matched the HLA-A and HLA-B alleles of most subjects were reportedly made from TCR beta sequences. Researchers counted around 180 TCR beta chains as cytomegalovirus-associated.

This CDR3 is 17 amino acids long. Per the germline V gene, CDR1 is MNHEY and CDR2 is SMNVEV (reference sequence). Trimming pared 8 bases from V and 6 bases from J, leaving 25 bases between. Sequencing was carried out using PBMCs. This chain links TRBV27 with TRBJ2-2; D perhaps matches TRBD2 (6 bases). The sequence was collected from a man between 25 and 39 years old in good health and CMV-seropositive. The CDR3 loop is CASGLRPERREPGELFF. CDR3 DNA sequence: TGTGCCAGCGGACTCCGCCCGGAAAGGAGGGAACCCGGGGAGCTGTTTTTT.